The sequence of this T cell receptor (beta chain) was determined in a study of CD8 T cells in Susac syndrome. With respect to this clonotype: Its antigen is as yet unknown.

Both CD4+ and CD8+ T cells were negatively isolated, and TEMRA cells underwent FACS enrichment. Trimming at V came to 4 bases and at J to 2 bases, leaving 5 bases not matched to a gene. CDR3 length equals 16 residues. CDR1 and CDR2 (germline): LGHNA, YSLEER. RNA in amounts of about 0.45 to 1 ug was reverse transcribed with random hexamers. TCRdb re-derived calls from the immunoSEQ multiplex PCR reads in MiXCR, one entry per CDR3 protein. The sample lists roughly 220,000 distinct CDR3 sequences; less than 95% were seen once. Whole-study results and caveats: The CD4+ T cell repertoires in Susac syndrome were not clonally expanded. It was acknowledged by the study that relatively few individuals were included in its TCR sequencing and HLA analysis.

The V and J genes are TRBV4-3 and TRBJ2-3, with 11 bases lining up with TRBD2. The receptor's source is a human donor with Susac syndrome. Sequenced sample: CD4+ T cells from PBMCs. CDR3: CASSPRLAGYTDTQYF. The CDR3 DNA is TGCGCCAGCAGCCCCCGACTAGCGGGATACACAGATACGCAGTATTTT.